A single sample gave rise to the 18 T cell receptor beta chains below, sequenced in a study of T cell responses to AZD1222 COVID-19 vaccine. Generated by immunoSEQ multiplex PCR, the TCRdb table keeps only in-frame clones and is missing some. The sample has around 120,000 clones; less than 90% are singletons. This specimen consisted of peripheral blood, obtained on day 0 of AZD1222 vaccination. The origin of the receptors is an adult in good health.

The V call is TRBV2, the J call TRBJ2-7; the match to TRBD1 covers 9 bases. The CDR3 has 16 amino acids. CDR1 SNHLY and CDR2 FYNNEI come from the germline V gene. The V segment lost 6 bases and the J segment 2 bases; nucleotides outside the gene matches: 11. CDR3 DNA sequence: TGTGCCAGCAGCGAAACCTGGGGGACAGGGACCTACGAGCAGTACTTC. Its protein is CASSETWGTGTYEQYF.

J is TRBJ1-1 and V is TRBV29-1, with D unclear. Germline V CDR1 and CDR2: SQVTM, ANQGSEA. Trimming left V 3 bases short and J 6 bases short, with 8 bases between. The CDR3 is 11 residues long. The DNA of the CDR3 is TGCAGCGTTGAGGGAGGAGCTGAAGCTTTCTTT. The encoded protein is CSVEGGAEAFF.

The V and J genes are TRBV6-2 or TRBV6-3 and TRBJ2-5; TRBD1 might be the D (5 bases). The CDR3 runs to 15 residues. Trimming pared 2 bases from V and 0 bases from J, leaving 10 bases between. Germline loops: CDR1 MNHEY, CDR2 SVGEGT. The CDR3 loop is CASSYGRVYQETQYF. In nucleotides, the CDR3 is TGTGCCAGCAGTTACGGCAGGGTTTACCAAGAGACCCAGTACTTC.

The V gene is TRBV2, the J gene TRBJ2-7; TRBD1 matches at 9 bases. The CDR3 has 14 amino acids. Germline V gene sequence: CDR1 SNHLY, CDR2 FYNNEI. J lost 0 bases, V lost 6 bases, and 3 bases had no gene match. The CDR3, as DNA: TGTGCCAGCAGGCGACAGGGGGACTCCTACGAGCAGTACTTC. Residues: CASRRQGDSYEQYF.

The chain carries TRBV5-6 and TRBJ2-2; TRBD2 matches at 11 bases. Losses at the gene ends were 4 bases for V and 4 bases for J; bases not matched to a gene: 6. The germline CDR1 and CDR2 sequences are SGHDT and YYEEEE. The CDR3 sequence is 16 residues long. The CDR3 bases are TGTGCCAGCAGCAGTTCTAGCGGGAGGTTCACCGGGGAGCTGTTTTTT. Amino acids: CASSSSSGRFTGELFF.

CDR3 coding DNA: TGTGCCAGCAGTTTAGGGGGGTGGGGCTACACCTTC. Protein product: CASSLGGWGYTF. The chain carries TRBV6-5 and TRBJ1-2; TRBD1 is a possible D gene (6 bases). The CDR3 runs 12 residues. Trimming took 4 bases from V and 8 from J, leaving 11 bases between them. From germline, CDR1 is MNHEY and CDR2 SVGAGI.

Only a few counts were recorded for this clone. The V and J genes are TRBV27 and TRBJ1-2; D is unresolved. CDR1 and CDR2 from the germline V gene are MNHEY and SMNVEV (reference sequence). This CDR3 is built from 13 residues. Trimming shortened V by 2 bases and J by 4 bases, and 8 bases separated the two germline ends. CDR3 protein: CASSLGQFYGYTF. In DNA form, the CDR3 reads TGTGCCAGCAGTTTAGGGCAGTTCTATGGCTACACCTTC.

This clone was counted once. The rearrangement links TRBV27 to TRBJ2-7; D may be TRBD2 (6 bases). The CDR3 has 15 residues. CDR1 and CDR2 from the germline V gene are MNHEY and SMNVEV (reference sequence). Trimming took 3 bases from V and 0 from J, leaving 12 bases between them. The CDR3 loop reads CASSFGGIGSYEQYF. The CDR3 region has the DNA TGTGCCAGCAGTTTTGGCGGGATAGGCTCCTACGAGCAGTACTTC.

The chain couples TRBV5-1 to TRBJ2-7, with a possible D match to TRBD1 (5 bases). V dropped 0 bases and J dropped 5 bases, with 12 bases sitting between them. There are 14 residues in the CDR3. Germline V CDR1 and CDR2: SGHRS, YFSETQ. As DNA, the CDR3 is TGCGCCAGCAGCTTGGAAGGCAGGGTGAACGAGCAGTACTTC. Translating it yields CASSLEGRVNEQYF.

The rearrangement links TRBV6-5 to TRBJ1-4; D gene unclear. Germline CDR1 reads MNHEY; CDR2 reads SVGAGI. This CDR3 has 15 residues. Deletions cut 3 bases from V and 7 bases from J, with 15 bases between. This chain's CDR3 is CASSYSEGSPEKLFF. The CDR3 DNA follows: TGTGCCAGCAGTTATTCAGAAGGGTCCCCTGAAAAACTGTTTTTT.

This chain connects TRBV5-1 to TRBJ1-2; the D is unclear. V lost 2 bases and J 4 bases, leaving 15 bases between the germline ends. The germline V gene has CDR1 SGHRS and CDR2 YFSETQ. This CDR3 region has 15 residues. CDR3 coding DNA: TGCGCCAGCAGCTTAGAACAGCCGGGCGGCTATGGCTACACCTTC. Its translation: CASSLEQPGGYGYTF.

This chain joins TRBV4-1 and TRBJ2-3; 8 positions agree with TRBD2. Germline CDR1 is MGHRA and CDR2 is YSYEKL. J lost 4 bases, V lost 1 base, and 7 bases had no gene match. CDR3 size: 16 residues. CDR3 coding DNA: TGCGCCAGCAGCCAAGGTTGGCGGGGGGTGGCAGATACGCAGTATTTT. Translation gives CASSQGWRGVADTQYF.

The V and J genes are TRBV2 and TRBJ2-5; 7 bases are a match to TRBD1. From germline, CDR1 is SNHLY and CDR2 FYNNEI. With V trimmed by 5 bases and J by 4 bases, 7 bases remained unmatched. This CDR3 is 14 amino acids long. The CDR3 spells CASSRDSGGETQYF. CDR3 bases: TGTGCCAGCAGTAGGGACAGTGGGGGAGAGACCCAGTACTTC.

CDR3 in DNA: TGTGCCAGCAGCCCCGGGACCACGAACACCGGGGAGCTGTTTTTT. Its protein product is CASSPGTTNTGELFF. The V and J genes are TRBV28 and TRBJ2-2; D possibly matches TRBD1 or TRBD2 (5 bases each). Trimming cost V 6 bases and J 0 bases, with 11 bases left between them. CDR1 MDHEN and CDR2 SYDVKM come from the germline V gene. CDR3 size: 15 residues.

The chain combines TRBV24-1 with TRBJ2-2; either TRBD1 or TRBD2 may fit D (6 bases each). The CDR3 covers 14 residues. Germline values: CDR1 KGHDR, CDR2 SFDVKD. V was shortened by 9 bases and J by 0 bases, with 10 bases between the two germline ends. CDR3 DNA sequence: TGTGCCACCCAAGGGGGGACGAACACCGGGGAGCTGTTTTTT. Translated, it gives CATQGGTNTGELFF.

The chain combines TRBV11-3 with TRBJ2-6; either TRBD1 or TRBD2 may fit D (5 bases each). This CDR3 has 18 amino acids. V lost 0 bases and J lost 4, with 16 bases in between. The V gene's germline CDR1 is SGHNT and CDR2 YENEEA. The CDR3 nucleotides read TGTGCCAGCAGCTTAGATCGCCCGGGGACGAGCGGGGCCAACGTCCTGACTTTC. Translated, it gives CASSLDRPGTSGANVLTF. The entire variable domain, with the rest obtained from reference TRBV11-3 and TRBJ2-6, is as follows: EAGVVQSPRYKIIEKKQPVAFWCNPISGHNTLYWYLQNLGQGPELLIRYENEEAVDDSQLPKDRFSAERLKGVDSTLKIQPAELGDSAVYLCASSLDRPGTSGANVLTFGAGSRLTVL.

This chain links TRBV2 with TRBJ1-6; D is undetermined. Per germline, CDR1 SNHLY and CDR2 FYNNEI. The CDR3 covers 13 residues. V was pared by 10 bases and J by 10 bases, with 17 bases between. This CDR3 reads CATRKEVRSPLHF. The CDR3 DNA follows: TGTGCCACCCGAAAAGAGGTGAGATCACCCCTCCACTTT.

This clone was counted a few times. This chain connects TRBV4-3 to TRBJ1-5; the D gene is possibly TRBD1 (6 bases). The germline V gene encodes CDR1 LGHNA and CDR2 YSLEER. Trimming cost V 0 bases and J 6 bases, with 15 bases left between them. The CDR3 loop spans 16 amino acids. The DNA of the CDR3 is TGCGCCAGCAGCCAAGAACTCCCGGGGGGCGGTCAGCCCCAGCATTTT. This encodes CASSQELPGGGQPQHF.